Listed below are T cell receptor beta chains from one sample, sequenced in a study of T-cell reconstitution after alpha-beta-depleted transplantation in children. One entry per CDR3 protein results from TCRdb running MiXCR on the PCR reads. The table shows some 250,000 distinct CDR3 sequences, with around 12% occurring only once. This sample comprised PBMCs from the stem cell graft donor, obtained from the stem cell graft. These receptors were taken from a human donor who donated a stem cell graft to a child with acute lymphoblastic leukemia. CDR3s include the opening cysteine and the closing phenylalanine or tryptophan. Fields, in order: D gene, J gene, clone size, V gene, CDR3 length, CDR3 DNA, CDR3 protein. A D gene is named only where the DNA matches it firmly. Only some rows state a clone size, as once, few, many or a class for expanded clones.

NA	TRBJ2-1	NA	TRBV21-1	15	TGTGCCAGCAGCAACCCAGGACAGGGTCACAATGAGCAGTTCTTC	CASSNPGQGHNEQFF
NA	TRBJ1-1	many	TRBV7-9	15	TGTGCCAGCAGCCGTCAGGGACACCCGAACACTGAAGCTTTCTTT	CASSRQGHPNTEAFF
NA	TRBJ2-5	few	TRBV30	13	TGTGCCTGGAGTCAAGCAGTCCAAGAGACCCAGTACTTC	CAWSQAVQETQYF
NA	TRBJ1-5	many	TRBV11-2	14	TGTGCCAGCAGCCGACAGCTGGGTGGAGAGCCCCAGCATTTT	CASSRQLGGEPQHF
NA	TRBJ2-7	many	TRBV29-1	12	TGCAGCGTTGCGGGGACGACCTACGAGCAGTACTTC	CSVAGTTYEQYF
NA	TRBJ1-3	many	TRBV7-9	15	TGTGCCAGCACCAATAGAGGGGTCACTGGAAACACCATATATTTT	CASTNRGVTGNTIYF
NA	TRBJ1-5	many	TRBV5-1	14	TGCGCCAGCAGCCCGGTGGGGATGAGTCAGCCCCAGCATTTT	CASSPVGMSQPQHF
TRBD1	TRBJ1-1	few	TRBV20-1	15	TGCAGTGCTAGGAGGGGGCTGGGACGAGCGGCTGAAGCTTTCTTT	CSARRGLGRAAEAFF
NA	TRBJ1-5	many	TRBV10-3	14	TGTGCCATCAGTGAGTCGGGAGCCAATCAGCCCCAGCATTTT	CAISESGANQPQHF
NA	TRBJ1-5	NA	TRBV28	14	TGTGCCAGCACCCTGGGGGGTGGCAATCAGCCCCAGCATTTT	CASTLGGGNQPQHF
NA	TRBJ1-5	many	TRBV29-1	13	TGCAGCGTTGCGAGGGAGGGCAATCAGCCCCAGCATTTT	CSVAREGNQPQHF
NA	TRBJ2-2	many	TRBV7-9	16	TGTGCCAGCAGCACCCCAACGGAAGCGAACACCGGGGAGCTGTTTTTT	CASSTPTEANTGELFF
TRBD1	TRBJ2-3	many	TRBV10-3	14	TGTGCCATCAGTGAGTGGACAGGGGCCGATACGCAGTATTTT	CAISEWTGADTQYF
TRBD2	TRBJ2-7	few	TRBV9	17	TGTGCCAGCAGCGTCAGCGGGGGGGCAGTCCAAACCGACGAGCAGTACTTC	CASSVSGGAVQTDEQYF
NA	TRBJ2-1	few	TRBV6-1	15	TGTGCCAGCAGTGAAGATACTAGCTTCTACAATGAGCAGTTCTTC	CASSEDTSFYNEQFF
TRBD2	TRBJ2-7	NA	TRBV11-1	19	TGTGCCAGCAGCTTACCCAAGACTAGCGGGAGTATCGGGTCCTACGAGCAGTACTTC	CASSLPKTSGSIGSYEQYF
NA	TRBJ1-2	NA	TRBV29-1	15	TGCAGCGTTGATGGAGACAGACCCTCTAACTATGGCTACACCTTC	CSVDGDRPSNYGYTF
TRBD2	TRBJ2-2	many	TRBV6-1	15	TGTGCCAGCCCGTCCGGACTAGAAAACACCGGGGAGCTGTTTTTT	CASPSGLENTGELFF
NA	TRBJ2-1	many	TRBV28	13	TGTGCCAGCAGTCCGCCGAGATCCAATGAGCAGTTCTTC	CASSPPRSNEQFF
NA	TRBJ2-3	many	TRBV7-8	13	TGTGCCAGCAGCTGGGCTAGCACAGATACGCAGTATTTT	CASSWASTDTQYF
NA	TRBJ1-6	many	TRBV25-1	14	TGTGCCAGCAGTGAATATATTGACCTGTCACCCCTCCACTTT	CASSEYIDLSPLHF
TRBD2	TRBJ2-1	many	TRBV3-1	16	TGTGCCAGCAGCCAAGATTGGAGGGAGGGCCTCCATGAGCAGTTCTTC	CASSQDWREGLHEQFF
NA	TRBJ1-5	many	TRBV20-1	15	TGCAGTGCTAGATTTTACGGGACGGCGAATCAGCCCCAGCATTTT	CSARFYGTANQPQHF
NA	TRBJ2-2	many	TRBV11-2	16	TGTGCCAGCAGCAAGGGGCTAGCGCCGGGCACCGGGGAGCTGTTTTTT	CASSKGLAPGTGELFF
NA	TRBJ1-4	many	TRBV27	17	TGTGCCAGCAGTTTACCCCCCATTGCGGGAGGGCGGGAAAAACTGTTTTTT	CASSLPPIAGGREKLFF
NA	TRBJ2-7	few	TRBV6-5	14	TGTGCCAGCAGCTCCGGGACAAGATCTTCCGAGCAGTACTTC	CASSSGTRSSEQYF
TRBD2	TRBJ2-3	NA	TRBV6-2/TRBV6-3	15	TGTGCCAGCAACGACCGGGAGGGTGGCACAGATACGCAGTATTTT	CASNDREGGTDTQYF
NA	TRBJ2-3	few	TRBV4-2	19	TGTGCCAGCAGCCAAGACTCATCTCCGGGACTCACACACACAGATACGCAGTATTTT	CASSQDSSPGLTHTDTQYF
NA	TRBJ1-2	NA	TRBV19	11	TGTGCCAGTAGTATTGGGGCTGGCTACACCTTC	CASSIGAGYTF
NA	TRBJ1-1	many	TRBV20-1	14	TGCAGTGCTAGGCAGGTCGGGGGCGGCACTGAAGCTTTCTTT	CSARQVGGGTEAFF
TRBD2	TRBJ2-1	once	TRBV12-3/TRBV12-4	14	TGTGCCAGCAGTAGACTAGCGGCCTACAATGAGCAGTTCTTC	CASSRLAAYNEQFF
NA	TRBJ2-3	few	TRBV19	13	TGTGCCAGTTCCTGGAGGGACACAGATACGCAGTATTTT	CASSWRDTDTQYF
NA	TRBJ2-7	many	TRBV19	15	TGTGCCAGTAGTATAGGAGGGACGGGATCCTACGAGCAGTACTTC	CASSIGGTGSYEQYF